This entry lists 5 T cell receptor beta chains sequenced from one sample in a study of blood T cells in healthy people across ages (dated by TCRdb to 2014 to 2015). Receptor amplification or capture employed 5' RACE. The instrument was an Illumina HiSeq 2500. A second about 7 to 12 cycle PCR used a sample-barcoded 5' primer and a J-beta primer mix. TCRdb cleaned the public reads at Q25 with fastp, built clones with MiXCR and kept in-frame beta chains. CDR3 protein sequences are deduplicated, and each keeps its most common genes and DNA. The sample has 800,000 or so distinct CDR3 sequences on record, roughly 25% of them singletons. Roughly 3.5% of the sample goes to the ten largest clones. This sample was also put to use in a study of T cells of mothers and their children.

Sequenced sample: blood. The origin of the receptors is a boy aged 5-17 years in good health.

This clonotype was counted between two and nine times. This sequence joins TRBV12-3 or TRBV12-4 and TRBJ2-1; no clear D. The length of the CDR3 is 16 residues. V lost 4 bases, J lost 1 base, and 14 bases lay in between. This CDR3 is CASSWVRVRSYNEQFF. As DNA, the CDR3 is TGTGCCAGCAGTTGGGTAAGGGTAAGGTCCTACAATGAGCAGTTCTTC.

The sample holds one count of this clonotype. The rearrangement joins TRBV5-1 to TRBJ2-1, with 10 positions matching TRBD2. Unmatched junction bases numbered 5, after V lost 0 bases and J lost 5 bases. Germline V gene lookup returns CDR1 SGHRS and CDR2 YFSETQ. CDR3 length: 16 amino acids. The CDR3 nucleotides are TGCGCCAGCAGCTTGGCTGGGACTAGCGCCAACAATGAGCAGTTCTTC. The encoded protein is CASSLAGTSANNEQFF.

The chain recombines TRBV15 with TRBJ1-2; D perhaps matches TRBD1 (6 bases). The V gene lost 9 bases and the J gene lost 5 bases, with 16 bases spanning the gap. The CDR3 has 13 amino acids. From germline, CDR1 is LNHNV and CDR2 YYDKDF (reference sequence). CDR3 amino acids: CATRKQGGYGYTF. The CDR3 bases are TGTGCCACAAGAAAACAGGGAGGGTATGGCTACACCTTC.

The CDR3 coding sequence is TGCGCCAGCAGCTGGGCAGGGACTAGCGGGAGTCAATGGGCGAACACCGGGGAGCTGTTTTTT. It is translated as CASSWAGTSGSQWANTGELFF. This chain uses TRBV5-1 with TRBJ2-2, with 14 bases identical to TRBD2. V was pared by 3 bases and J by 0 bases, with 13 bases of the junction left unmatched. Germline V gene sequence: CDR1 SGHRS, CDR2 YFSETQ. The CDR3 is 21 amino acids.

The V call is TRBV4-1, the J call TRBJ1-1; D is perhaps TRBD1 (6 bases). V was shortened by 0 bases and J by 5 bases, with 13 bases between the two germline ends. CDR3 length: 15 amino acids. Per germline, CDR1 MGHRA and CDR2 YSYEKL. The CDR3 DNA sequence: TGCGCCAGCAGCCAAGATCGCAGGGGTTTAACTGAAGCTTTCTTT. Protein sequence: CASSQDRRGLTEAFF.